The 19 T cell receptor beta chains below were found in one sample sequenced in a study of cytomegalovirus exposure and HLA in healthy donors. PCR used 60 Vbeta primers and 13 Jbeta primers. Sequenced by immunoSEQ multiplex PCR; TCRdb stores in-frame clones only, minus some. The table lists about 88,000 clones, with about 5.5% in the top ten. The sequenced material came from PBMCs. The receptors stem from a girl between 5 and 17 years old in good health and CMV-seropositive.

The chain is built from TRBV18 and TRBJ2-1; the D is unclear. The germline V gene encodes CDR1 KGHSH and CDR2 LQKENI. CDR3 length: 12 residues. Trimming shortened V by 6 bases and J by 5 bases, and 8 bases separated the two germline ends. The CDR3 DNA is TGTGCCAGCTCTCTGGGCGACAATGAGCAGTTCTTC. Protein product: CASSLGDNEQFF.

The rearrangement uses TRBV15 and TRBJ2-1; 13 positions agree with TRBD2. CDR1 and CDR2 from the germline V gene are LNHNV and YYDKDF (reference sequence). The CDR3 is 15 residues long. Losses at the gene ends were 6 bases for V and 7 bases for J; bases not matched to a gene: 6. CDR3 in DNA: TGTGCCACCAGTACTAGCGGGGGGGTTTGGAATGAGCAGTTCTTC. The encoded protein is CATSTSGGVWNEQFF.

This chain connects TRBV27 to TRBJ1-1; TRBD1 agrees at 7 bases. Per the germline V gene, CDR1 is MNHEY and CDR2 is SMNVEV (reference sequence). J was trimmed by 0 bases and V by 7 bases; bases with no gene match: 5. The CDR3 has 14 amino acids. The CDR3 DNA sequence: TGTGCCAGCACTCCGGGACAGATGAACACTGAAGCTTTCTTT. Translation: CASTPGQMNTEAFF.

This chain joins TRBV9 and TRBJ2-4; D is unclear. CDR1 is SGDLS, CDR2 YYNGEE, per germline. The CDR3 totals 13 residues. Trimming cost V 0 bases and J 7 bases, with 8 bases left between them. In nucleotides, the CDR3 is TGTGCCAGCAGCGTAGGGGTTAGCAACATTCAGTACTTC. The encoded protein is CASSVGVSNIQYF.

The CDR3 loop is CASSGSQGAGTEAFF. DNA of the CDR3: TGTGCCAGCAGTGGATCACAGGGGGCGGGCACTGAAGCTTTCTTT. This chain uses TRBV25-1 with TRBJ1-1; 9 positions match TRBD1. The CDR3 covers 15 residues. CDR1 is MGHDK and CDR2 is SYGVNS in the germline V gene. V dropped 4 bases and J dropped 4; count of bases not matched to a gene: 7.

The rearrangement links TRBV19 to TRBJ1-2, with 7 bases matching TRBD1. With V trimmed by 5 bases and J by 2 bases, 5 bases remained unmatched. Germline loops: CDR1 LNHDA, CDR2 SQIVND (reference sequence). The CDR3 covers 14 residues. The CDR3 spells CASSEPGQNYGYTF. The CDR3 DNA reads TGTGCCAGTAGTGAACCGGGACAGAACTATGGCTACACCTTC.

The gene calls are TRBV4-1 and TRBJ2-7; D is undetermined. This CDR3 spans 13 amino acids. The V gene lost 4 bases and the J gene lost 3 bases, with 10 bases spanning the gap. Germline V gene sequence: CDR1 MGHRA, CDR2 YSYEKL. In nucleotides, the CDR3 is TGCGCCAGCAGCCTGCTATCGGGCTACGAGCAGTACTTC. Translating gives CASSLLSGYEQYF.

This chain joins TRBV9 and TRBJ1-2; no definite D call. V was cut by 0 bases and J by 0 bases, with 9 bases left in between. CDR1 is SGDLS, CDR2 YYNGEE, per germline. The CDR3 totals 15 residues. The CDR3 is CASSVASTANYGYTF. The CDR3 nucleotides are TGTGCCAGCAGCGTAGCTTCCACAGCTAACTATGGCTACACCTTC. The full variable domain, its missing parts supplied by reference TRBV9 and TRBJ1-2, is DSGVTQTPKHLITATGQRVTLRCSPRSGDLSVYWYQQSLDQGLQFLIQYYNGEERAKGNILERFSAQQFPDLHSELNLSSLELGDSALYFCASSVASTANYGYTFGSGTRLTVV.

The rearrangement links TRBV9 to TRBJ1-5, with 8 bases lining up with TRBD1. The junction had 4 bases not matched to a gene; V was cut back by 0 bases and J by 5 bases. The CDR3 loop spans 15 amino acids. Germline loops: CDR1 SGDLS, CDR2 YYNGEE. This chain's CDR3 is CASSVARTGHQPQHF. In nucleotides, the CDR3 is TGTGCCAGCAGCGTAGCTCGGACAGGGCATCAGCCCCAGCATTTT.

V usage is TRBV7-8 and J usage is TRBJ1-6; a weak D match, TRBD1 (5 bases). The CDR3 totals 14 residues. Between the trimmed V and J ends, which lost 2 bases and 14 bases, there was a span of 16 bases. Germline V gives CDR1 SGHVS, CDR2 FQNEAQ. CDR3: CASSLSGAIASLHF. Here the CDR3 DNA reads TGTGCCAGCAGCTTAAGCGGGGCGATCGCATCCCTCCACTTT.

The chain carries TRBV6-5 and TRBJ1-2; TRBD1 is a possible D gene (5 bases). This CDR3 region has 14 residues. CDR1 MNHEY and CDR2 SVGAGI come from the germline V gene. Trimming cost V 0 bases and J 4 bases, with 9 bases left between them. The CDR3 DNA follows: TGTGCCAGCAGTTACTCGGGGCGTTTCTATGGCTACACCTTC. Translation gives CASSYSGRFYGYTF.

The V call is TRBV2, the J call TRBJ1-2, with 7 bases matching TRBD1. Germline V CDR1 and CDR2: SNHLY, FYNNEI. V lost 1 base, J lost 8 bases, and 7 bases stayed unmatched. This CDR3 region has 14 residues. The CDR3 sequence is CASSEDRTGGGYTF. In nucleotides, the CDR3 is TGTGCCAGCAGTGAAGATCGGACAGGTGGGGGCTACACCTTC.

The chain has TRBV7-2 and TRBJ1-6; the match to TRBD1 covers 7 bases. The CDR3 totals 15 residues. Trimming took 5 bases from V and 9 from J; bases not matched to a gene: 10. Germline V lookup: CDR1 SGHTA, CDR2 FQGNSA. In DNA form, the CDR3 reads TGTGCCAGCAGCCCTCGACAGGGTTCTGGTTCACCCCTCCACTTT. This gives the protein CASSPRQGSGSPLHF. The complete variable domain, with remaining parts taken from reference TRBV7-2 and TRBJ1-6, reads GAGVSQSPSNKVTEKGKDVELRCDPISGHTALYWYRQSLGQGLEFLIYFQGNSAPDKSGLPSDRFSAERTGGSVSTLTIQRTQQEDSAVYLCASSPRQGSGSPLHFGNGTRLTVT.

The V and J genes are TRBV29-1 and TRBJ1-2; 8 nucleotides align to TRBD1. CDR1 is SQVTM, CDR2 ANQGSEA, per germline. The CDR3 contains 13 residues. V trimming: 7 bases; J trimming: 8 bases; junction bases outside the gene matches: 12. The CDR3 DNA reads TGCAGCGCTTCCTCGACAGGGGCCGGGGGCTACACCTTC. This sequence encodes CSASSTGAGGYTF. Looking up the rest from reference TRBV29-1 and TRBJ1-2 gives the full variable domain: SAVISQKPSRDICQRGTSLTIQCQVDSQVTMMFWYRQQPGQSLTLIATANQGSEATYESGFVIDKFPISRPNLTFSTLTVSNMSPEDSSIYLCSASSTGAGGYTFGSGTRLTVV.

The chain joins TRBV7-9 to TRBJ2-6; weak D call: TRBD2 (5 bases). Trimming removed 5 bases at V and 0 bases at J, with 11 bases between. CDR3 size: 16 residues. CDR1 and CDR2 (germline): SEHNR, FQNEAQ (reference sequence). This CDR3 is CASSPDDYSGANVLTF. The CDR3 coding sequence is TGTGCCAGCAGCCCGGACGACTACTCTGGGGCCAACGTCCTGACTTTC.

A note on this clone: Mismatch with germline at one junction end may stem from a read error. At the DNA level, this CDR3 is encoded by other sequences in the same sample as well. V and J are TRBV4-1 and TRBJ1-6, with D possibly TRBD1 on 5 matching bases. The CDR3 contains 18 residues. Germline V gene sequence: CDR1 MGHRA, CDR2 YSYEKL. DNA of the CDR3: TGCGCCAGCAGCCAGACCTACCAGCCAAGGGGTTATCAATCACCCCTACACTTT. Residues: CASSQTYQPRGYQSPLHF.

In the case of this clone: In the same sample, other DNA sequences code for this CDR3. The CDR3 DNA reads as TGTGCCTGGAGTGTACGAGGGGGCAATTCACCCCTCCACTTT. The encoded protein is CAWSVRGGNSPLHF. The V and J genes are TRBV30 and TRBJ1-6; 7 bases agree with TRBD1. V gave up 0 bases and J gave up 7 bases; unmatched junction bases: 3. The CDR3 length is 14 residues. Germline V CDR1 and CDR2: GTSNPN, SVGIG (reference sequence).

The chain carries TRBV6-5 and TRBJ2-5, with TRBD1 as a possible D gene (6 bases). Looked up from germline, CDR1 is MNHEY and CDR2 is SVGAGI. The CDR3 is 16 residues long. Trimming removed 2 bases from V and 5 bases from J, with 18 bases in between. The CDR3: CASSYALGSGVETQYF. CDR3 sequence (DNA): TGTGCCAGCAGTTACGCCCTCGGGTCAGGGGTCGAGACCCAGTACTTC.

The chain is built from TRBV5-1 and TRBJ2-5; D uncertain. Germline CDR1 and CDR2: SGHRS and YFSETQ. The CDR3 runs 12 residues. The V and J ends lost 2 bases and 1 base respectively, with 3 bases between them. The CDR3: CASSFLQETQYF. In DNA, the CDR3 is TGCGCCAGCAGCTTCCTCCAAGAGACCCAGTACTTC.